This is a list of T cell receptor beta chains from one sample in a study of OX40 agonist ivuxolimab in advanced cancers. Repertoires were generated with immunoSEQ multiplex PCR, while TCRdb's copy carries only in-frame clones and drops some. Seen here are about 51,000 clones, approximately 81% observed once, and the top ten hold around a quarter. The sequencing used CD4+ or CD8+ T cells sorted from blood, collected in a trial of the OX40 agonist ivuxolimab. These receptors came from an adult with an advanced solid tumor such as melanoma, head and neck, liver or kidney cancer. Both conserved end residues are part of each CDR3. Size is omitted from some rows. Given values are once, few, many or a class for expanded clones.

V: TRBV19; size: NA; J: TRBJ1-5; CDR3: CASRPGDRGQPQHF
V: TRBV5-6; size: NA; J: TRBJ2-3; CDR3: CARSRRVPVCPADTQYF
V: TRBV19; size: few; J: TRBJ2-1; CDR3: CASSITSGDYLYNEQFF
V: TRBV4-1; size: medium-sized; J: TRBJ1-2; CDR3: CASSQLQGASNYGYTF
V: TRBV9; size: NA; J: TRBJ2-2; CDR3: CASSAGTDNTGELFF
V: TRBV4-1; size: NA; J: TRBJ2-3; CDR3: CASSQVLAGPSTDTQYF
V: TRBV14; size: NA; J: TRBJ2-7; CDR3: CASRSGDSYEQYF
V: TRBV28; size: NA; J: TRBJ1-1; CDR3: CASSSRHTTPGGNTEAFF
V: TRBV27; size: NA; J: TRBJ2-7; CDR3: CASATLDGFEQYF
V: TRBV4-1; size: NA; J: TRBJ1-5; CDR3: CASSQDSPRAGNQPQHF
V: TRBV5-5; size: NA; J: TRBJ1-6; CDR3: CASSDDRGWDSPLHF